The clone carrying this T cell receptor beta chain was seen a handful of times. Its antigen is as yet unknown. This record belongs to a study of PD-1 blockade in classical Hodgkin lymphoma. V shed 3 bases and J shed 9 bases, with 12 bases lying between them. The CDR3 length is 14 residues. The V gene's germline CDR1 is MNHNY and CDR2 SVGAGI (reference sequence). Measured with immunoSEQ multiplex PCR; TCRdb has only the in-frame clones, and not every one. The sample holds under 45,000 clones, 66% seen once. General study findings and limits: Prior to therapy, complete responders displayed diversity much like that of newly diagnosed patients. Reported baseline diversity: healthy donors highest, relapsed/refractory patients lowest.

The time point here: cycle 4 day 1 (C4D1), after five to seven weeks of nivolumab. Every patient had relapsed following autologous stem cell transplantation, and cohorts differed in brentuximab vedotin exposure. The clonotype was recovered from a human donor with classical Hodgkin lymphoma. The rearrangement links TRBV6-6 to TRBJ1-6; TRBD1 is a possible D gene (6 bases). Source: peripheral blood mononuclear cells (PBMCs), taken before the fourth cycle of nivolumab. CDR3 DNA sequence: TGTGCCAGCAGTTATATGGGGGGCAGTTCACCCCTCCACTTT. It is translated as CASSYMGGSSPLHF.